A selection of T cell receptor beta chains follows, all from one sample in a study of shared clonotypes between healthy human individuals. Method: immunoSEQ multiplex PCR; TCRdb's copy keeps in-frame clones and lacks some. The top ten clones hold roughly an eighth of a sample with fewer than 550,000 clones, roughly 79% of them seen once. The sample was PBMCs. All receptors come from a woman between 40 and 55 years old in good health. Some clones in this sample may be carry-over from other donors' samples. The CDR3 runs from the conserved cysteine through the conserved F or W. D genes are given only for firm matches. Rows give clone size only sometimes, using once, few, many, or a class for an expanded clone.

D gene	clone size	V gene	J gene	CDR3 protein	CDR3 DNA
TRBD1	-	TRBV6-1	TRBJ1-2	CASSASGQLYYGYTF	TGTGCCAGCAGTGCGTCGGGACAGTTATACTATGGCTACACCTTC
-	-	TRBV7-2	TRBJ2-1	CASSLVRQGGGEQFF	TGTGCCAGCAGCTTAGTGCGACAGGGAGGCGGTGAGCAGTTCTTC
-	-	TRBV7-9	TRBJ2-5	CASSLRQQETQYF	TGTGCCAGCAGCTTAAGGCAGCAAGAGACCCAGTACTTC
-	few	TRBV5-6	TRBJ1-2	CASSLNSGPYGYTF	TGTGCCAGCAGCTTGAACTCGGGCCCCTATGGCTACACCTTC
TRBD2	-	TRBV30	TRBJ2-1	CAWKRGRADNEQFF	TGTGCCTGGAAACGTGGGAGGGCCGACAATGAGCAGTTCTTC
-	-	TRBV25-1	TRBJ2-1	CASNGGAYNEQFF	TGTGCCAGCAACGGGGGCGCCTACAATGAGCAGTTCTTC
TRBD1	-	TRBV29-1	TRBJ1-2	CSVGPLDRVRGYTF	TGCAGCGTTGGCCCTCTCGACAGGGTTCGTGGCTACACCTTC
TRBD2	-	TRBV28	TRBJ2-7	CASTPAGGGYEQYF	TGTGCCAGCACCCCAGCGGGAGGGGGGTACGAGCAGTACTTC
-	few	TRBV5-6	TRBJ2-3	CASIPWVASSTDTQYF	TGTGCCAGCATCCCGTGGGTAGCGTCTAGCACAGATACGCAGTATTTT
-	once	TRBV29-1	TRBJ2-5	CSVDFRQPGQETQYF	TGCAGCGTTGATTTTAGGCAGCCAGGTCAAGAGACCCAGTACTTC
TRBD2	-	TRBV11-2	TRBJ2-2	CASSLAGGGTGELFF	TGTGCCAGCAGCCTAGCGGGAGGTGGTACCGGGGAGCTGTTTTTT
TRBD2	-	TRBV18	TRBJ2-3	CASSPPLAGVKGDTQYF	TGTGCCAGCTCACCACCACTAGCGGGAGTAAAGGGAGATACGCAGTATTTT
-	-	TRBV7-9	TRBJ2-7	CASSLDGTYEQYF	TGTGCCAGCAGCCTCGACGGGACCTACGAGCAGTACTTC
TRBD2	-	TRBV6-4	TRBJ2-1	CASSDSGAGGGNEQFF	TGTGCCAGCAGTGACTCCGGCGCGGGAGGGGGCAATGAGCAGTTCTTC
-	-	TRBV5-4	TRBJ2-7	CASSLDGTTYEQYF	TGTGCCAGCAGCTTGGACGGGACCACCTACGAGCAGTACTTC
-	-	TRBV2	TRBJ2-7	CASNYGGPSYEQYF	TGTGCCAGCAATTACGGGGGTCCTTCCTACGAGCAGTACTTC
-	-	TRBV7-3	TRBJ2-3	CASSLVASRSTDTQYF	TGTGCCAGCAGCTTAGTGGCTAGCAGGAGCACAGATACGCAGTATTTT
TRBD2	-	TRBV10-3	TRBJ2-2	CAISGAGGYTGELFF	TGTGCCATCAGTGGAGCGGGAGGGTACACCGGGGAGCTGTTTTTT
-	-	TRBV14	TRBJ1-2	CASSQELGVRVYGYTF	TGTGCCAGCAGCCAAGAGCTGGGGGTTCGGGTCTATGGCTACACCTTC
TRBD2	-	TRBV6-1	TRBJ2-1	CASRRLADEYNEQFF	TGTGCCAGCAGGAGACTAGCGGACGAATACAATGAGCAGTTCTTC
TRBD2	-	TRBV7-9	TRBJ2-7	CASSWTSGIPNEQYF	TGTGCCAGCAGCTGGACTAGCGGGATTCCCAACGAGCAGTACTTC
-	few	TRBV10-3	TRBJ2-1	CAISPFTSNLHNEQFF	TGTGCCATCAGCCCCTTCACTAGCAATCTCCACAATGAGCAGTTCTTC
-	-	TRBV29-1	TRBJ1-1	CSVIDWVTEAFF	TGCAGCGTTATAGACTGGGTCACTGAAGCTTTCTTT
TRBD1	-	TRBV27	TRBJ2-5	CASRRQGGPQETQYF	TGTGCCAGCAGAAGACAGGGTGGGCCTCAAGAGACCCAGTACTTC
TRBD1	-	TRBV28	TRBJ2-7	CATSQGAAYEQYF	TGTGCCACCTCGCAGGGGGCAGCGTACGAGCAGTACTTC
TRBD1	-	TRBV10-3	TRBJ1-1	CASQEGARNTEAFF	TGTGCCAGCCAGGAGGGGGCCCGGAACACTGAAGCTTTCTTT
TRBD1	-	TRBV7-9	TRBJ1-1	CASSQRQGQAFF	TGTGCCAGCAGCCAACGACAGGGGCAAGCTTTCTTT
TRBD1	-	TRBV19	TRBJ2-3	CASRDRGTDTQYF	TGTGCCAGCCGGGACAGGGGAACAGATACGCAGTATTTT
-	-	TRBV7-9	TRBJ2-7	CASSLVGRTGEQYF	TGTGCCAGCAGCTTAGTCGGGCGGACGGGTGAGCAGTACTTC
-	-	TRBV9	TRBJ1-1	CASSVEVGGAEAFF	TGTGCCAGCAGCGTAGAGGTGGGGGGCGCTGAAGCTTTCTTT
-	-	TRBV7-9	TRBJ2-7	CASSGGAYEQYF	TGTGCCAGCAGCGGGGGAGCCTACGAGCAGTACTTC
-	-	TRBV6-1	TRBJ1-5	CASSERGHNQPQHF	TGTGCCAGCAGTGAACGGGGACATAATCAGCCCCAGCATTTT
TRBD1	-	TRBV27	TRBJ2-7	CASSPQPIGTGVIRIIYEQYF	TGTGCCAGCAGCCCACAACCAATAGGGACAGGGGTAATTCGGATCATATACGAGCAGTACTTC
-	-	TRBV5-6	TRBJ2-6	CASTNNPSGANVLTF	TGTGCCAGCACCAACAATCCGTCTGGGGCCAACGTCCTGACTTTC
TRBD1	once	TRBV27	TRBJ1-1	CASRKQGADTEAFF	TGTGCCAGCAGAAAACAGGGGGCGGACACTGAAGCTTTCTTT
-	-	TRBV28	TRBJ1-5	CASSLTQGLGQPQHF	TGTGCCAGCAGTTTAACGCAGGGATTAGGTCAGCCCCAGCATTTT
-	-	TRBV19	TRBJ2-1	CASSIGAFGNEQFF	TGTGCCAGTAGTATAGGTGCCTTCGGCAATGAGCAGTTCTTC
-	-	TRBV13	TRBJ2-2	CASSSGQGLTTGELFF	TGTGCCAGCAGCTCTGGACAGGGACTAACTACCGGGGAGCTGTTTTTT
TRBD2	once	TRBV27	TRBJ2-5	CASSLAGAFETQYF	TGTGCCAGCAGTTTGGCGGGAGCGTTCGAGACCCAGTACTTC
-	-	TRBV19	TRBJ1-3	CASSLDRISGNTIYF	TGTGCCAGTAGTCTAGACAGGATATCTGGAAACACCATATATTTT
TRBD1	-	TRBV7-2	TRBJ2-7	CASSESRDSNYEQYF	TGTGCCAGCAGCGAATCCCGGGACAGCAATTACGAGCAGTACTTC
TRBD2	-	TRBV4-1	TRBJ2-1	CASSHLGLAMMGNEQFF	TGCGCCAGCAGCCACCTCGGACTAGCGATGATGGGCAATGAGCAGTTCTTC
-	few	TRBV10-3	TRBJ2-3	CATSRADSTDTQYF	TGTGCCACCAGCCGGGCCGACAGCACAGATACGCAGTATTTT
TRBD2	-	TRBV10-2	TRBJ2-7	CASRLGTNTYEQYF	TGCGCCAGCAGGCTTGGGACTAATACCTACGAGCAGTACTTC
-	-	TRBV6-1	TRBJ2-7	CASSEMGYEQYF	TGTGCCAGCAGTGAAATGGGATACGAGCAGTACTTC
-	-	TRBV19	TRBJ2-1	CASSIGRAHEQFF	TGTGCCAGTAGTATAGGGAGGGCGCATGAGCAGTTCTTC
TRBD2	-	TRBV5-1	TRBJ2-1	CASSFRAGVSYNEQFF	TGCGCCAGCAGCTTTCGAGCGGGAGTCTCCTACAATGAGCAGTTCTTC
-	many	TRBV30	TRBJ2-2	CAWMRQRDGTGELFF	TGTGCCTGGATGAGGCAGAGGGACGGCACCGGGGAGCTGTTTTTT
-	once	TRBV18	TRBJ2-5	CASSPEPGHQQETQYF	TGTGCCAGCTCACCCGAGCCTGGACATCAGCAAGAGACCCAGTACTTC
TRBD2	-	TRBV6-5	TRBJ2-1	CASSRLAGNNEQFF	TGTGCCAGCAGTCGACTAGCGGGAAACAATGAGCAGTTCTTC
-	few	TRBV9	TRBJ1-4	CASSVGGRGNEKLFF	TGTGCCAGCAGCGTAGGGGGGCGAGGGAATGAAAAACTGTTTTTT
-	-	TRBV5-1	TRBJ1-1	CASSSFQGTEAFF	TGCGCCAGCAGCTCCTTCCAGGGGACTGAAGCTTTCTTT
-	-	TRBV30	TRBJ1-2	CAWSPGVRGYTF	TGTGCCTGGTCCCCTGGGGTCCGGGGCTACACCTTC
-	-	TRBV7-7	TRBJ2-5	CASSSGNAQETQYF	TGTGCCAGCAGCTCTGGGAACGCCCAAGAGACCCAGTACTTC
TRBD1	-	TRBV30	TRBJ1-2	CAWSVYRDRYGYTF	TGTGCCTGGAGTGTCTATCGGGACAGGTACGGCTACACCTTC
TRBD1	-	TRBV7-9	TRBJ1-5	CASSLTGDNQPQHF	TGTGCCAGCAGCTTAACAGGGGACAATCAGCCCCAGCATTTT
-	few	TRBV21-1	TRBJ2-7	CASRKGSSYEQYF	TGTGCCAGCAGGAAGGGGAGCTCCTACGAGCAGTACTTC